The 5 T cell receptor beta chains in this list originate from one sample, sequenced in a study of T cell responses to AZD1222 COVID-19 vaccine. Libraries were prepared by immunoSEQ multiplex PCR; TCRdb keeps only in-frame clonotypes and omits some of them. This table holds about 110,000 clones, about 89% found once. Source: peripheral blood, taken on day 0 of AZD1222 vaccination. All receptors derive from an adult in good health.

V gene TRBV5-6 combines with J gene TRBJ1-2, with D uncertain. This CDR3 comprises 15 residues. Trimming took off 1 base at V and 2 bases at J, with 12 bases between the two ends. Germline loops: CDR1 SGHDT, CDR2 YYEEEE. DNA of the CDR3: TGTGCCAGCAGCTTGACCCCCGACGGGAACTATGGCTACACCTTC. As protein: CASSLTPDGNYGYTF.

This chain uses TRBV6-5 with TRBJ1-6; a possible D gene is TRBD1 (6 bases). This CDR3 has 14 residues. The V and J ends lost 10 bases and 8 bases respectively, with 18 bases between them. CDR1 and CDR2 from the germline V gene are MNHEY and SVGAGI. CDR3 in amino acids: CANKGGRVDSPLHF. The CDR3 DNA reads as TGTGCCAACAAGGGGGGGCGAGTGGATTCACCCCTCCACTTT.

CDR3 sequence: CASSLLGQGAEKLFF. CDR3 nucleotides: TGTGCCAGCAGCTTACTCGGACAGGGGGCGGAAAAACTGTTTTTT. This sequence joins TRBV7-2 and TRBJ1-4; 11 bases line up with TRBD1. The CDR3 is made up of 15 amino acids. Germline lookup yields CDR1 SGHTA and CDR2 FQGNSA. Trimming at V came to 2 bases and at J to 8 bases, leaving 4 bases not matched to a gene.

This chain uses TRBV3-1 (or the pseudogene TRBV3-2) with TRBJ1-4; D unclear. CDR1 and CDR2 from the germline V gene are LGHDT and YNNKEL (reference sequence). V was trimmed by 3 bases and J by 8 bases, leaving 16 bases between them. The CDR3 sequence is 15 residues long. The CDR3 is CASSHGDGVREKLFF. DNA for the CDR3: TGTGCCAGCAGCCATGGGGATGGGGTACGGGAAAAACTGTTTTTT.

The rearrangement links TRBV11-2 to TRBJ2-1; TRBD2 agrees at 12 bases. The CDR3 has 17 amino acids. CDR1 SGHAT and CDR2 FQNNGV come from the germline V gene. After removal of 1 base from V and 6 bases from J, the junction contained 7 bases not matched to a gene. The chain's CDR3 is CASSLAAASGGANEQFF. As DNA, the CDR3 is TGTGCCAGCAGCTTAGCCGCCGCTAGCGGGGGGGCCAATGAGCAGTTCTTC.